The 10 T cell receptor beta chains presented below share a single source sample, sequenced in a study of T cells after yellow fever vaccination. TCRdb independently ran MiXCR on the 5' RACE reads; one entry per CDR3 protein. This sample has a few hundred thousand distinct CDR3 sequences, with 6.2% found just once. The source material was PBMCs, sampled 5 days after the yellow fever booster vaccination. These receptors all stem from a young man who received the YFV17D yellow fever vaccine.

The chain couples TRBV29-1 to TRBJ2-1; D is possibly TRBD2 (6 bases). V lost 0 bases, J lost 2 bases, and 14 bases lay in between. This CDR3 is 16 amino acids long. Per germline, CDR1 SQVTM and CDR2 ANQGSEA. CDR3 coding DNA: TGCAGCGTTGAAGATCTTCCGGGGAGGACCTACAATGAGCAGTTCTTC. Its protein is CSVEDLPGRTYNEQFF.

The chain is built from TRBV10-3 and TRBJ2-7; D may be TRBD1 (6 bases). V shed 6 bases and J shed 7 bases, with 19 bases lying between them. This CDR3 has 14 amino acids. Germline CDR1 reads ENHRY; CDR2 reads SYGVKD. CDR3 sequence (DNA): TGTGCCATCAGGAAACAGGGTCCGTCGGGTGAGCAGTACTTC. Protein product: CAIRKQGPSGEQYF.

This clonotype was seen ten or more times. This chain connects TRBV29-1 to TRBJ1-2; D is possibly TRBD1 (6 bases). The V gene lost 4 bases and the J gene lost 3 bases, with 12 bases spanning the gap. The germline CDR1 and CDR2 sequences are SQVTM and ANQGSEA. The CDR3 is made up of 13 amino acids. CDR3: CSVGGPGDYGYTF. In DNA form, the CDR3 reads TGCAGCGTTGGGGGGCCCGGCGACTATGGCTACACCTTC.

This clonotype has at least ten counts. The CDR3 DNA follows: TGTGCCAGCAGCTCCACAGGGACTTGGGAGACCCAGTACTTC. As protein: CASSSTGTWETQYF. The chain uses TRBV7-2 and TRBJ2-5; D assignment may be TRBD1 or TRBD2 (6 bases each). The CDR3 runs 14 residues. CDR1 and CDR2 (germline): SGHTA, FQGNSA. The germline V and J ends were trimmed by 4 bases and 5 bases, with 14 bases remaining between them.

This clonotype was seen ten or more times. This chain connects TRBV7-2 to TRBJ2-2; D is perhaps TRBD1 or TRBD2 (5 bases each). The CDR3 extends over 15 amino acids. The V gene's germline CDR1 is SGHTA and CDR2 FQGNSA. V lost 8 bases and J 4 bases, leaving 17 bases between the germline ends. The CDR3 DNA is TGTGCCAGCCCAGGGCCCGGGACCAGCACCGGGGAGCTGTTTTTT. Its translation: CASPGPGTSTGELFF.

The table lists this clonotype with a few counts. V gene TRBV12-3 or TRBV12-4 combines with J gene TRBJ1-5; 8 bases align to TRBD1. With V trimmed by 6 bases and J by 7 bases, 5 bases remained unmatched. The CDR3 is 13 amino acids. This CDR3 reads CASRGQEYQPQHF. CDR3 nucleotide sequence: TGTGCCAGCAGGGGACAGGAGTACCAGCCCCAGCATTTT.

There are many counts of this clonotype. The V call is TRBV9, the J call TRBJ2-1; maybe TRBD2 (6 bases). Germline V gene data show CDR1 as SGDLS and CDR2 as YYNGEE. The V end lost 0 bases, the J end lost 6 bases, and 10 bases lay between the germline ends. The CDR3 sequence is 14 residues long. CDR3 region: CASSVGAGFNEQFF. In DNA, the CDR3 is TGTGCCAGCAGCGTAGGGGCGGGATTCAATGAGCAGTTCTTC. The full variable domain, its missing parts supplied by reference TRBV9 and TRBJ2-1, is DSGVTQTPKHLITATGQRVTLRCSPRSGDLSVYWYQQSLDQGLQFLIQYYNGEERAKGNILERFSAQQFPDLHSELNLSSLELGDSALYFCASSVGAGFNEQFFGPGTRLTVL.

The rearrangement uses TRBV28 and TRBJ1-6; 7 bases are shared with TRBD1. Germline V gives CDR1 MDHEN, CDR2 SYDVKM. CDR3 length: 14 amino acids. V lost 7 bases and J lost 10; bases outside the gene matches: 10. The CDR3 here is CASTDRQGLSPLHF. The DNA of the CDR3 is TGTGCCAGCACCGACAGACAGGGTCTGTCACCCCTCCACTTT.

At least ten counts were recorded for this clonotype. This chain links TRBV7-2 with TRBJ2-7, with a possible D match to TRBD2 (6 bases). The CDR3 is 15 residues long. V gave up 5 bases and J gave up 2 bases, with 16 bases separating them. In germline, CDR1 is SGHTA, CDR2 FQGNSA. CDR3 DNA sequence: TGTGCCAGCAGCCCCCCGGGCGGGGCCCCCTACGAGCAGTACTTC. Amino acids: CASSPPGGAPYEQYF.

The chain is built from TRBV7-2 and TRBJ2-5; D is unclear. The CDR3 totals 15 residues. Germline lookup yields CDR1 SGHTA and CDR2 FQGNSA. Trimming removed 3 bases from V and 1 base from J, with 12 bases in between. The chain's CDR3 is CASSFDGRSQETQYF. The CDR3 DNA is TGTGCCAGCAGCTTTGATGGCCGGAGCCAAGAGACCCAGTACTTC.